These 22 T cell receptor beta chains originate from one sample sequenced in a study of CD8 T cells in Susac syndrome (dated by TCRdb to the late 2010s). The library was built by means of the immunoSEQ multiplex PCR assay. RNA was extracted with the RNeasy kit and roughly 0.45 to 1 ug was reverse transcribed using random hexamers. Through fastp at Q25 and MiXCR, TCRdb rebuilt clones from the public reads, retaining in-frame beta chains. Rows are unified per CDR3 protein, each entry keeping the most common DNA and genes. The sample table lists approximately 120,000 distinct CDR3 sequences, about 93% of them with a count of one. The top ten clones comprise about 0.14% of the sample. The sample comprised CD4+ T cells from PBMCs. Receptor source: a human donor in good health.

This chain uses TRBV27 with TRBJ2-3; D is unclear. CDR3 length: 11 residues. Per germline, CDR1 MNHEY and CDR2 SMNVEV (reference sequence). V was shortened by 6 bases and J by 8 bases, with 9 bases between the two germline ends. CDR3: CASSPGVTQYF. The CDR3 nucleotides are TGTGCCAGCAGCCCTGGAGTTACGCAGTATTTT.

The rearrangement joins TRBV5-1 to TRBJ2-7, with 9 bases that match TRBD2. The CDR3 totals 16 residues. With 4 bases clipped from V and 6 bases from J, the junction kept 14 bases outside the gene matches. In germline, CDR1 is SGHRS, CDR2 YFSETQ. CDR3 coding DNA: TGCGCCAGCAGCCGCGATCCTAGCGGGGATATTATCGAGCAGTACTTC. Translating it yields CASSRDPSGDIIEQYF.

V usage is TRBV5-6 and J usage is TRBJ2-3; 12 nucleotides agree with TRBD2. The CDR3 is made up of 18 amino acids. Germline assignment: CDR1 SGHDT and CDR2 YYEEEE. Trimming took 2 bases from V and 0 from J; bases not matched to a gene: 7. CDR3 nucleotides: TGTGCCAGCAGCTTCGACGAACTAGCGGGAGGTAGCACAGATACGCAGTATTTT. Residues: CASSFDELAGGSTDTQYF.

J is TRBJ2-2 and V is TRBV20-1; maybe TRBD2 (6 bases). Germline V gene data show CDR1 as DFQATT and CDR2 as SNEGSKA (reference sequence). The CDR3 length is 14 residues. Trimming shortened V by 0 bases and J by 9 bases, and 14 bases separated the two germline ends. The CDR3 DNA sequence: TGCAGTGCTAGAGATAAAAGCGGGCGAAGGGAGCTGTTTTTT. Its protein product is CSARDKSGRRELFF.

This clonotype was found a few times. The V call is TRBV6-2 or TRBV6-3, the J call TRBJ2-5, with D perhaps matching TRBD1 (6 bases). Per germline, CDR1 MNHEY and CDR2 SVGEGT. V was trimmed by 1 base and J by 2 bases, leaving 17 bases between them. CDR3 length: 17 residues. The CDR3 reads CASSYLSTGKMQETQYF. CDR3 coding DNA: TGTGCCAGCAGTTACTTAAGTACAGGGAAAATGCAAGAGACCCAGTACTTC.

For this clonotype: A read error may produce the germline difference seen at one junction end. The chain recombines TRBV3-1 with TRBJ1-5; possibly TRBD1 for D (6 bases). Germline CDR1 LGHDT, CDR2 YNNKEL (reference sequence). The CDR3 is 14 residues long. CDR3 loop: CSSSAGASNQPQHF. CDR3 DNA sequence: TGTTCCAGCAGCGCGGGGGCGAGCAATCAGCCCCAGCATTTT.

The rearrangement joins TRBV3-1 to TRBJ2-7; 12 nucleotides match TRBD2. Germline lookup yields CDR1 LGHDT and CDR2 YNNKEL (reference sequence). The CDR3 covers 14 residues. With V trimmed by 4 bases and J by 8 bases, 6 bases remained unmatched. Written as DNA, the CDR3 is TGTGCCAGCAGCCGACGGACTAGCGGGACTCAGCAGTACTTC. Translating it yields CASSRRTSGTQQYF.

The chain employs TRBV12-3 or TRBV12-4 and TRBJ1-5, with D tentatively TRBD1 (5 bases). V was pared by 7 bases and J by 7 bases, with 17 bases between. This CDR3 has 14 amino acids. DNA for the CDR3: TGTGCCAGCACCACACCAGGGTTCGACCAGCCCCAGCATTTT. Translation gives CASTTPGFDQPQHF.

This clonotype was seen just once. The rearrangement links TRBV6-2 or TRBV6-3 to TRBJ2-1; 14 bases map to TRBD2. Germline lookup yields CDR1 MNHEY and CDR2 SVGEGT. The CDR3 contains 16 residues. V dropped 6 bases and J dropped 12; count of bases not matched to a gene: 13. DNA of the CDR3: TGTGCCAGCAGAAAACTACCGACTAGCGGGGGGGCAAGGCAGTTCTTC. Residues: CASRKLPTSGGARQFF.

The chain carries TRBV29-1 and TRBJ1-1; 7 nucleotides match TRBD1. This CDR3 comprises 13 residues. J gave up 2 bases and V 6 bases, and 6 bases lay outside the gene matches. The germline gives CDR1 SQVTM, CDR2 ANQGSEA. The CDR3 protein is CSVNRGFNTEAFF. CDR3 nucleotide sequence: TGCAGCGTCAACAGGGGTTTTAACACTGAAGCTTTCTTT.

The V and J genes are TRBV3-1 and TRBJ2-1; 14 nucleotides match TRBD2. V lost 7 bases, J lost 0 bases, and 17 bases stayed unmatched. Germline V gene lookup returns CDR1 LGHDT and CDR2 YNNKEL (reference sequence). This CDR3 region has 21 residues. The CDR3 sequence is CASTDRTWTSGRPSSYNEQFF. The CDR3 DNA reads TGTGCCAGCACGGACAGGACCTGGACTAGCGGGAGGCCGAGCTCCTACAATGAGCAGTTCTTC.

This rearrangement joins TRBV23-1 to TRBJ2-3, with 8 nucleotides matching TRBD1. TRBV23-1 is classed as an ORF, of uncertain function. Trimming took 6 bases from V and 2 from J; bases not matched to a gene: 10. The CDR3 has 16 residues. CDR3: CASSPRTGLVTDTQYF. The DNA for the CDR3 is TGCGCCAGCAGCCCCCGGACAGGGCTGGTCACAGATACGCAGTATTTT.

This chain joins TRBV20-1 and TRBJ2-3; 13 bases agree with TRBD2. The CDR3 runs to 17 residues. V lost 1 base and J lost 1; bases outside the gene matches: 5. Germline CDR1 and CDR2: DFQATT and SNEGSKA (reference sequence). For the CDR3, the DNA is TGCAGTGCTAGAGCCCCCGGACTAGCGGGGGGCACAGATACGCAGTATTTT. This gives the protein CSARAPGLAGGTDTQYF.

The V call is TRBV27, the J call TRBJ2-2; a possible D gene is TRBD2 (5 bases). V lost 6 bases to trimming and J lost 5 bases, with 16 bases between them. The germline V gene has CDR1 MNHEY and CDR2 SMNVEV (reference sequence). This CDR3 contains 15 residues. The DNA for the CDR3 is TGTGCCAGCAGAGAAATCCGGGGTTTTACCGGGGAGCTGTTTTTT. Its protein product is CASREIRGFTGELFF.

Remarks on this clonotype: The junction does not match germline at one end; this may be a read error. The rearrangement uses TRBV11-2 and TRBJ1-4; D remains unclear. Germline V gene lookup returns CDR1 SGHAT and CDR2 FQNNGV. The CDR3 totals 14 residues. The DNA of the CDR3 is TGTGCCAGCAGCTTAGCCCCAAAATCGAAAGTGGATTTATTT. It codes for CASSLAPKSKVDLF.

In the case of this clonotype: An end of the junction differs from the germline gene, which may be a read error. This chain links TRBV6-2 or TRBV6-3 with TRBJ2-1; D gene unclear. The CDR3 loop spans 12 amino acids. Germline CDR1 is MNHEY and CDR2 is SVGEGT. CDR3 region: CASSYPYDEQFF. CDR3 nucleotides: TGTGCCAGCAGTTACCCCTACGATGAGCAGTTCTTC.

CDR3 region: CSVIYPGRIPYEQYF. CDR3 bases: TGCAGCGTCATATATCCGGGACGCATCCCCTACGAGCAGTACTTC. The chain couples TRBV29-1 to TRBJ2-7, with D possibly being TRBD1 or TRBD2 (5 bases each). This CDR3 contains 15 residues. V lost 6 bases, J lost 2 bases, and 20 bases lay in between. CDR1 SQVTM and CDR2 ANQGSEA come from the germline V gene.

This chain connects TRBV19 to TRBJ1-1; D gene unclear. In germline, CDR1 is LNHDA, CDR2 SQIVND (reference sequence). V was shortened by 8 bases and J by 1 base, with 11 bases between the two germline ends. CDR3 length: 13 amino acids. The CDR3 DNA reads TGTGCCAGTGCAAGGAAGTGGAACACTGAAGCTTTCTTT. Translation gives CASARKWNTEAFF.

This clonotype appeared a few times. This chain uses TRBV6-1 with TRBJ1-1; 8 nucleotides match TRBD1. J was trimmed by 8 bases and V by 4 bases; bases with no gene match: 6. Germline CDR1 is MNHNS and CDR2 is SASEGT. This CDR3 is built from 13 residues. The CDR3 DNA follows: TGTGCCAGCAGTGCAGGCCGGGACAGGGAAGCTTTCTTT. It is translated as CASSAGRDREAFF.

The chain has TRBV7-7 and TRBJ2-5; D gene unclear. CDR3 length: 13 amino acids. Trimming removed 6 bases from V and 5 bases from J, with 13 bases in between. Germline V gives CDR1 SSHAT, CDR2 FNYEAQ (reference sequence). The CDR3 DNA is TGTGCCAGCAGGGCGACCGGTAGGGAGACCCAGTACTTC. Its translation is CASRATGRETQYF.

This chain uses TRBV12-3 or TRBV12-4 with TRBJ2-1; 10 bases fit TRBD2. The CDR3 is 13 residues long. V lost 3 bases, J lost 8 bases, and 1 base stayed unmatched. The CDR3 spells CASSFGLADEQFF. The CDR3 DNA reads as TGTGCCAGCAGTTTTGGACTAGCGGATGAGCAGTTCTTC.

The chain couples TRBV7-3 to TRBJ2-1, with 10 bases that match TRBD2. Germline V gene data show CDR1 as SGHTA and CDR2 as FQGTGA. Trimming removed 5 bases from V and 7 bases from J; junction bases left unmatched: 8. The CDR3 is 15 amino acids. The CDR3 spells CASSLSGRAVNEQFF. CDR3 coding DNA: TGTGCCAGCAGCCTAAGCGGGAGGGCCGTGAATGAGCAGTTCTTC.